What follows are 23 T cell receptor beta chains derived from one specimen sequenced in a study of pediatric ulcerative colitis. Sequenced by immunoSEQ multiplex PCR; TCRdb stores in-frame clones only, minus some. The sample contains 55,000 to 80,000 clones, 70% to 85% of which appear only once. Sequenced: blood. These receptor sequences come from a boy aged 5 to 17 with moderate ulcerative colitis.

This clone was picked up a small number of times. The rearrangement links TRBV29-1 to TRBJ1-1, with 7 nucleotides matching TRBD1. Unmatched junction bases numbered 7, after V lost 4 bases and J lost 2 bases. Germline CDR1 is SQVTM and CDR2 is ANQGSEA. This CDR3 spans 14 amino acids. CDR3 in amino acids: CSVGTGAINTEAFF. As DNA, the CDR3 is TGCAGCGTTGGGACAGGAGCTATAAACACTGAAGCTTTCTTT.

The V and J genes are TRBV6-5 and TRBJ1-2; 7 nucleotides agree with TRBD1. CDR3 size: 12 residues. Unmatched junction bases numbered 2, after V lost 5 bases and J lost 5 bases. Germline values: CDR1 MNHEY, CDR2 SVGAGI. The CDR3 is CASSKQGYGYTF. In nucleotides, the CDR3 is TGTGCCAGCAGTAAACAGGGGTATGGCTACACCTTC.

The chain has TRBV7-6 and TRBJ2-5, with D possibly TRBD1 on 5 matching bases. Per germline, CDR1 SGHVS and CDR2 FNYEAQ. V dropped 5 bases and J dropped 5 bases, with 12 bases sitting between them. This CDR3 contains 13 residues. This chain's CDR3 is CASSRRVDETQYF. In DNA form, the CDR3 reads TGTGCCAGCAGCCGCAGGGTAGACGAGACCCAGTACTTC. Filled out from reference TRBV7-6 and TRBJ2-5, the complete variable domain reads GAGVSQSPRYKVTKRGQDVALRCDPISGHVSLYWYRQALGQGPEFLTYFNYEAQQDKSGLPNDRFSAERPEGSISTLTIQRTEQRDSAMYRCASSRRVDETQYFGPGTRLLVL.

The chain has TRBV5-8 and TRBJ2-7; 8 bases are a match to TRBD1. V was clipped by 4 bases and J by 4 bases; unmatched bases: 10. The CDR3 spans 15 residues. Germline loops: CDR1 SGHTS, CDR2 YDEGEE. This CDR3 is CASSTTGTGQYEQYF. The CDR3 coding sequence is TGTGCCAGCAGCACTACCGGGACAGGACAATACGAGCAGTACTTC. Full variable domain (remainder filled in from reference TRBV5-8 and TRBJ2-7): EAGVTQSPTHLIKTRGQQATLRCSPISGHTSVYWYQQALGLGLQFLLWYDEGEERNRGNFPPRFSGRQFPNYSSELNVNALELEDSALYLCASSTTGTGQYEQYFGPGTRLTVT.

The CDR3 coding sequence is TGCGCCAGCAGCCAAGCGGCAACAGCCCCTAACTATGGCTACACCTTC. Its translation: CASSQAATAPNYGYTF. V usage is TRBV4-1 and J usage is TRBJ1-2, with no clear D. The germline gives CDR1 MGHRA, CDR2 YSYEKL. V gave up 1 base and J gave up 0 bases, with 12 bases separating them. This CDR3 is built from 16 residues.

The chain recombines TRBV19 with TRBJ1-5; 7 bases align to TRBD1. CDR1 is LNHDA and CDR2 is SQIVND in the germline V gene (reference sequence). V shed 3 bases, J shed 2 bases, and the junction held 4 bases outside the gene matches. The CDR3 loop spans 15 amino acids. CDR3 in amino acids: CASSIDRAGNQPQHF. The CDR3 DNA sequence: TGTGCCAGTAGTATTGACAGGGCGGGCAATCAGCCCCAGCATTTT.

V and J are TRBV7-9 and TRBJ1-2, with D maybe TRBD1 (5 bases). V lost 5 bases and J lost 4, with 17 bases in between. CDR3 length: 15 residues. CDR1 is SEHNR and CDR2 is FQNEAQ in the germline V gene (reference sequence). CDR3: CASSGVQGRGYGYTF. The CDR3 DNA reads as TGTGCCAGCAGCGGGGTGCAGGGTAGGGGCTATGGCTACACCTTC.

The chain couples TRBV30 to TRBJ1-2; weak D call: TRBD1 (5 bases). The CDR3 extends over 10 amino acids. Germline CDR1 GTSNPN, CDR2 SVGIG (reference sequence). V was pared by 2 bases and J by 14 bases, with 12 bases between. The CDR3 region has the DNA TGTGCCTGGAGTTTGGGGCGTGTAACCTTC. This encodes CAWSLGRVTF.

For the CDR3, the DNA is TGTGCCAGCAGCTGGAAAGGCCTACTCTACGAGCAGTACTTC. Amino acids: CASSWKGLLYEQYF. J is TRBJ2-7 and V is TRBV5-4, with D unclear. This CDR3 comprises 14 residues. V shed 3 bases and J shed 3 bases, with 13 bases lying between them. Germline CDR1 is SGHNT and CDR2 is YYREEE (reference sequence).

The chain uses TRBV7-2 and TRBJ2-7; D is unclear. The CDR3 consists of 14 residues. CDR1 SGHTA and CDR2 FQGNSA come from the germline V gene. Trimming left V 1 base short and J 2 bases short, with 9 bases between. CDR3 in amino acids: CASSLVDGAYEQYF. Written as DNA, the CDR3 is TGTGCCAGCAGCTTAGTTGACGGAGCCTACGAGCAGTACTTC. The full variable domain, its missing parts supplied by reference TRBV7-2 and TRBJ2-7, is GAGVSQSPSNKVTEKGKDVELRCDPISGHTALYWYRQSLGQGLEFLIYFQGNSAPDKSGLPSDRFSAERTGGSVSTLTIQRTQQEDSAVYLCASSLVDGAYEQYFGPGTRLTVT.

Comments on this clone: The germline gene is not matched at one end of the junction; a read error may be the cause. The chain recombines TRBV5-6 with TRBJ2-1; the D gene is possibly TRBD2 (5 bases). The length of the CDR3 is 14 residues. Germline-derived CDR1 and CDR2 are SGHDT and YYEEEE. In nucleotides, the CDR3 is TGTGCCAGCAGCTTGGGAGGACTGGCCAATGAGCAGCTCTTC. The encoded protein is CASSLGGLANEQLF.

CDR3 sequence reads: CASSPRSGFAYNEQFF. CDR3 DNA: TGTGCCAGCAGCCCGCGTAGCGGTTTTGCCTACAATGAGCAGTTCTTC. The genes are TRBV9 and TRBJ2-1; tentative D call: TRBD2 (6 bases). Germline loops: CDR1 SGDLS, CDR2 YYNGEE. Deletions cut 4 bases from V and 2 bases from J, with 16 bases between. The CDR3 extends over 16 amino acids.

The V gene is TRBV10-3, the J gene TRBJ2-7, with D perhaps TRBD1 (5 bases). This CDR3 is built from 13 residues. Germline values: CDR1 ENHRY, CDR2 SYGVKD. Trimming took 4 bases from V and 1 from J, leaving 8 bases between them. As DNA, the CDR3 is TGTGCCATCAGTGCTCAGGGTTCCTACGAGCAGTACTTC. It specifies CAISAQGSYEQYF.

The rearrangement uses TRBV5-4 and TRBJ2-5, with a weak D call TRBD2 (6 bases). The length of the CDR3 is 11 residues. Germline CDR1 SGHNT, CDR2 YYREEE (reference sequence). Trimming took off 4 bases at V and 5 bases at J, with 6 bases between the two ends. CDR3 amino acids: CASSRGETQYF. CDR3 nucleotides: TGTGCCAGCAGCCGGGGGGAGACCCAGTACTTC. The full variable domain, completed using reference TRBV5-4 and TRBJ2-5, is ETGVTQSPTHLIKTRGQQVTLRCSSQSGHNTVSWYQQALGQGPQFIFQYYREEENGRGNFPPRFSGLQFPNYSSELNVNALELDDSALYLCASSRGETQYFGPGTRLLVL.

This chain connects TRBV16 to TRBJ2-7; 9 nucleotides match TRBD1. The J segment lost 5 bases and the V segment lost 6 bases, leaving 8 bases of the junction unmatched. The CDR3 covers 14 residues. CDR1 and CDR2 (germline): KGHSY, FQNENV. CDR3 nucleotide sequence: TGTGCCAGCAGACCAAATACAGGGGGCCACGAGCAGTACTTC. Its translation is CASRPNTGGHEQYF.

The chain links TRBV6-5 to TRBJ1-1; 7 bases line up with TRBD1. From germline, CDR1 is MNHEY and CDR2 SVGAGI. The CDR3 covers 12 residues. V gave up 6 bases and J gave up 7 bases; unmatched junction bases: 5. This CDR3 reads CASRQRQGEAFF. As DNA, the CDR3 is TGTGCCAGCAGACAGAGACAGGGTGAAGCTTTCTTT.

This clone was picked up one time. V gene TRBV5-1 combines with J gene TRBJ2-7; 9 nucleotides agree with TRBD2. With 0 bases clipped from V and 3 bases from J, the junction kept 4 bases outside the gene matches. The CDR3 totals 15 residues. CDR1 and CDR2 from the germline V gene are SGHRS and YFSETQ. CDR3 sequence reads: CASSLEYSGSYEQYF. The CDR3 region has the DNA TGCGCCAGCAGCTTGGAGTATAGCGGGAGCTACGAGCAGTACTTC.

This rearrangement joins TRBV4-3 to TRBJ1-2; the match to TRBD1 covers 12 bases. Per the germline V gene, CDR1 is LGHNA and CDR2 is YSLEER. V lost 0 bases to trimming and J lost 8 bases; unmatched junction nucleotides: 19. This CDR3 has 20 amino acids. CDR3 DNA sequence: TGCGCCAGCAGCCAAGATCTATTCGGGGACAGGGGGCGCGATCGGGACGGCTACACCTTC. Translated: CASSQDLFGDRGRDRDGYTF.

The chain uses TRBV21-1 and TRBJ2-6; the D segment call TRBD1 is taken from the table without a DNA check. TRBV21-1 is a recognized pseudogene. This CDR3 contains 21 residues. DNA of the CDR3: TGTGCCAGCAGCGAAATGAACGTCACGCCCCAGGGTCAGTCTGGGGCCAACGTCCTGACTTTC. It encodes CASSEMNVTPQGQSGANVLTF.

The chain employs TRBV6-6 and TRBJ2-3; a weak D match, TRBD2 (7 bases). V lost 7 bases, J lost 5 bases, and 19 bases lay in between. The CDR3 totals 15 residues. Germline loops: CDR1 MNHNY, CDR2 SVGAGI (reference sequence). This chain's CDR3 is CASTYTGGPEDTQYF. In DNA form, the CDR3 reads TGTGCCAGCACATACACCGGGGGGCCCGAAGATACGCAGTATTTT.

The rearrangement uses TRBV7-2 and TRBJ2-7; 8 bases line up with TRBD1. The V gene's germline CDR1 is SGHTA and CDR2 FQGNSA. This CDR3 has 15 residues. J lost 6 bases, V lost 4 bases, and 11 bases had no gene match. For the CDR3, the DNA is TGTGCCAGCAGCTGGGGGACAGGTCGGGGGAGCGAGCAGTACTTC. Translating it yields CASSWGTGRGSEQYF.

J is TRBJ2-4 and V is TRBV5-7; D gene unclear. TRBV5-7 is reported as an ORF; its role is uncertain. The V end was cut by 2 bases, the J end by 0 bases, with 9 bases between. The CDR3 runs to 15 residues. CDR3 sequence: CASSLDRRAKNIQYF. DNA of the CDR3: TGTGCCAGCAGCTTAGATAGGAGAGCCAAAAACATTCAGTACTTC.

This clone was recorded only once. This rearrangement joins TRBV5-4 to TRBJ1-2, with D uncertain. The CDR3 is made up of 16 amino acids. Germline-derived CDR1 and CDR2 are SGHNT and YYREEE (reference sequence). Trimming stripped 0 bases from V and 2 bases from J, with 14 bases between. Written as DNA, the CDR3 is TGTGCCAGCAGCTTGGGACCCACAGACCCGAACTATGGCTACACCTTC. Protein product: CASSLGPTDPNYGYTF.